The next 14 T cell receptor beta chains were all read from a single sample in a study of type 1 regulatory T cells. One entry per CDR3 protein results from TCRdb running MiXCR on the reads. The sample gives about 97,000 distinct CDR3 sequences, around a third of which show up once; 2% to 2.5% is in the top ten. The sequenced sample consisted of CD4+ T cells, either the whole sample or a sorted fraction (not recorded which). These receptor sequences come from a human donor in good health.

Of note for this clonotype: One end of the junction does not line up with germline, which may come from a read error. CDR3: CVINEKTGPGELFF. Written as DNA, the CDR3 is TGTGTCATCAATGAGAAGACAGGGCCCGGGGAGCTGTTTTTT. The chain uses TRBV10-3 and TRBJ2-2; 7 bases fit TRBD1. The germline gives CDR1 ENHRY, CDR2 SYGVKD. The CDR3 has 14 amino acids.

Only a few counts were recorded for this clonotype. This rearrangement joins TRBV7-3 to TRBJ2-3; D remains unclear. Per germline, CDR1 SGHTA and CDR2 FQGTGA. Trimming removed 5 bases at V and 3 bases at J, with 9 bases between. The CDR3 has 13 residues. The CDR3 sequence: CASSPSGTDTQYF. The CDR3 DNA follows: TGTGCCAGCAGCCCTAGTGGTACAGATACGCAGTATTTT.

The chain employs TRBV5-5 and TRBJ2-5; a weak D match, TRBD2 (6 bases). The V and J ends lost 2 bases and 5 bases respectively, with 13 bases between them. This CDR3 has 14 amino acids. Germline V gene data show CDR1 as SGHKS and CDR2 as YYEKEE (reference sequence). The CDR3 nucleotides are TGTGCCAGCAGCTTCCGGGGGAAGGGGGAGACCCAGTACTTC. It encodes CASSFRGKGETQYF.

This chain links TRBV5-1 with TRBJ2-5; the D is unclear. Germline V gene data show CDR1 as SGHRS and CDR2 as YFSETQ. Trimming shortened V by 0 bases and J by 4 bases, and 10 bases separated the two germline ends. The CDR3 has 14 amino acids. CDR3 nucleotide sequence: TGCGCCAGCAGCTTGGTAATGATGGCAGAGACCCAGTACTTC. Its protein product is CASSLVMMAETQYF.

The V call is TRBV27, the J call TRBJ2-1; 9 bases are shared with TRBD2. Unmatched junction bases numbered 15, after V lost 5 bases and J lost 4 bases. CDR1 is MNHEY and CDR2 is SMNVEV in the germline V gene (reference sequence). The CDR3 is 18 residues long. The CDR3 bases are TGTGCCAGCAGTCCTAACCCCCGTAGCGGGAGCGTATACAATGAGCAGTTCTTC. Its protein product is CASSPNPRSGSVYNEQFF.

Here the CDR3 reads CASSLGLAHEQFF. In DNA form, the CDR3 reads TGTGCCAGCAGCCTCGGGCTAGCGCATGAGCAGTTCTTC. The V and J genes are TRBV11-1 and TRBJ2-1; perhaps TRBD2 as D (6 bases). Germline CDR1 and CDR2: SGHAT and FQDESV (reference sequence). The CDR3 covers 13 residues. V lost 5 bases to trimming and J lost 8 bases, with 13 bases between them.

The chain carries TRBV3-1 and TRBJ2-3; D is possibly TRBD1 (6 bases). V was cut by 5 bases and J by 0 bases, with 12 bases left in between. CDR1 is LGHDT and CDR2 is YNNKEL in the germline V gene (reference sequence). The CDR3 spans 15 residues. CDR3 sequence reads: CASSARQDSTDTQYF. CDR3 DNA: TGTGCCAGCAGCGCCAGACAGGACAGCACAGATACGCAGTATTTT.

In its sample, this clonotype was seen a few times. CDR3 bases: TGTGCCAGCAGCTCCTTAGAGACGGGGTGGACCATATATTTT. Translation: CASSSLETGWTIYF. The V gene is TRBV7-9, the J gene TRBJ1-3; D is unresolved. CDR1 and CDR2 (germline): SEHNR, FQNEAQ (reference sequence). This CDR3 has 14 amino acids. Deletions cut 4 bases from V and 10 bases from J, with 17 bases between.

The V call is TRBV20-1, the J call TRBJ1-2; possibly TRBD1 for D (5 bases). V was pared by 7 bases and J by 0 bases, with 18 bases between. Germline V gives CDR1 DFQATT, CDR2 SNEGSKA (reference sequence). The CDR3 totals 15 residues. The CDR3 coding sequence is TGCAGTGGTCAAGGGCAGGGCGATCCTAACTATGGCTACACCTTC. This codes for CSGQGQGDPNYGYTF.

This clonotype was observed a few times. The chain employs TRBV18 and TRBJ1-5; D is perhaps TRBD1 (5 bases). The CDR3 extends over 19 amino acids. V gave up 4 bases and J gave up 2 bases, with 24 bases separating them. Germline CDR1 KGHSH, CDR2 LQKENI. The DNA of the CDR3 is TGTGCCAGCTCACTCCGAGGTGGGTGGGGCGCGACGGGCAATCAGCCCCAGCATTTT. It is translated as CASSLRGGWGATGNQPQHF.

The table lists this clonotype with a few counts. This chain joins TRBV9 and TRBJ2-7; perhaps TRBD1 as D (5 bases). The germline V gene has CDR1 SGDLS and CDR2 YYNGEE. Trimming took off 0 bases at V and 4 bases at J, with 14 bases between the two ends. The length of the CDR3 is 15 residues. CDR3 nucleotides: TGTGCCAGCAGCGTAGACCAGGGCCCCGGGTACGAGCAGTACTTC. Amino acid sequence: CASSVDQGPGYEQYF.

For this clonotype: One end of the junction varies from germline; a read error may be responsible. The CDR3 bases are TGTGCCAGCAGCTTAGGGGGGGACACCCGACCCGTCTTC. Translation: CASSLGGDTRPVF. The chain joins TRBV7-8 to TRBJ2-1; the D gene could be TRBD1 or TRBD2 (6 bases each). The CDR3 runs 13 residues. The germline CDR1 and CDR2 sequences are SGHVS and FQNEAQ.

The genes are TRBV24-1 and TRBJ2-1, with a possible D match to TRBD1 (6 bases). CDR3 size: 13 residues. CDR1 is KGHDR, CDR2 SFDVKD, per germline. V dropped 3 bases and J dropped 8 bases, with 10 bases sitting between them. CDR3 in amino acids: CATSDGGLHEQFF. CDR3 sequence (DNA): TGTGCCACCAGTGATGGGGGCCTTCATGAGCAGTTCTTC.

The DNA for the CDR3 is TGTGCCAGCAGCCATCCCGGGACAGGGCCCGTAAATGAGCAGTTCTTC. This encodes CASSHPGTGPVNEQFF. This sequence joins TRBV3-1 and TRBJ2-1; TRBD1 aligns across 9 bases. The CDR3 spans 16 residues. The ends lost 3 bases at V and 7 bases at J; junction bases unmatched: 10. Germline-derived CDR1 and CDR2 are LGHDT and YNNKEL (reference sequence).